This T cell receptor (beta chain) was recorded in a study of response to subunit inactivated influenza vaccine. One entry per CDR3 protein, called by TCRdb with MiXCR from the RT-PCR reads. The data show about 480,000 distinct CDR3 sequences, with about a tenth seen just once and 9.5% to 15% held by the top ten. This clonotype has a single count. Its antigen is still unknown. Broader study findings: Authors proposed each seasonal influenza vaccination draws in few new T cells.

Germline CDR1 and CDR2: LGHDT and YNNKEL (reference sequence). This CDR3 is 13 amino acids long. Deletions cut 4 bases from V and 4 bases from J, with 11 bases between. This clonotype was obtained from a man aged 50-60 years who received an inactivated influenza vaccine. Sequencing was performed on PBMCs from blood, taken roughly 48 days after vaccination. The chain couples TRBV3-1 to TRBJ2-7, with D tentatively TRBD1 (6 bases). In DNA form, the CDR3 reads TGTGCCAGCAGCCCCTCACAGGGTTACGAGCAGTACTTC. This encodes CASSPSQGYEQYF.